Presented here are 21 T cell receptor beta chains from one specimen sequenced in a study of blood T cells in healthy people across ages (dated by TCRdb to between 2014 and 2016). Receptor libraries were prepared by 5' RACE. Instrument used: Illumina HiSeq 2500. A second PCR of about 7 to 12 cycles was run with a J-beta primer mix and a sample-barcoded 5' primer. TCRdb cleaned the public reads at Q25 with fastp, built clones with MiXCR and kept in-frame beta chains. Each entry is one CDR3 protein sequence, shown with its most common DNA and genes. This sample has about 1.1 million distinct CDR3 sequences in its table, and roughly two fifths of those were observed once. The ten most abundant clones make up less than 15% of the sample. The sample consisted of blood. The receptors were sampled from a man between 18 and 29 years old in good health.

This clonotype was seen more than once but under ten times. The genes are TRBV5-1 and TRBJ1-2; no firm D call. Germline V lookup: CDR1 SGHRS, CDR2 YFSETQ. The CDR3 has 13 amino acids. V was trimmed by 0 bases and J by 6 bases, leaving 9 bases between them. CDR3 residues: CASSLEGRDGYTF. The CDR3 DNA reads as TGCGCCAGCAGCTTGGAAGGGAGGGATGGCTACACCTTC. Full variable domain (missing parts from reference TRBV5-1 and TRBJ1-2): KAGVTQTPRYLIKTRGQQVTLSCSPISGHRSVSWYQQTPGQGLQFLFEYFSETQRNKGNFPGRFSGRQFSNSRSEMNVSTLELGDSALYLCASSLEGRDGYTFGSGTRLTVV.

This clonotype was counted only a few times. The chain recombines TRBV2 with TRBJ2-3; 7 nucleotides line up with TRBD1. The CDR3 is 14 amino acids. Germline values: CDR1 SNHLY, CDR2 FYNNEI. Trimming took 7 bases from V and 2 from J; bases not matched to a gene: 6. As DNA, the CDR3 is TGTGCCAGCAAGGGGGCCTCATTCACAGATACGCAGTATTTT. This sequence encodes CASKGASFTDTQYF.

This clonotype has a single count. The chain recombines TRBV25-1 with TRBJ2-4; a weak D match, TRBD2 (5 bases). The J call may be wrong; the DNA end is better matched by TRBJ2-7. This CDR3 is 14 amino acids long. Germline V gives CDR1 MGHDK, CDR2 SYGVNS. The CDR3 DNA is TGTGCCAGCAGTGTAGAACTAGGAGGCTACGAGCAGTACTTC. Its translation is CASSVELGGYEQYF.

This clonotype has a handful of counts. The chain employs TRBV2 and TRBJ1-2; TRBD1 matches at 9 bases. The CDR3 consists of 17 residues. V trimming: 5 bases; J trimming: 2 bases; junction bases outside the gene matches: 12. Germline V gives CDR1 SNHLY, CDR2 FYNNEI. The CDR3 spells CASSPTGGWGENYGYTF. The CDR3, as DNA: TGTGCCAGCAGTCCAACAGGGGGCTGGGGGGAGAACTATGGCTACACCTTC.

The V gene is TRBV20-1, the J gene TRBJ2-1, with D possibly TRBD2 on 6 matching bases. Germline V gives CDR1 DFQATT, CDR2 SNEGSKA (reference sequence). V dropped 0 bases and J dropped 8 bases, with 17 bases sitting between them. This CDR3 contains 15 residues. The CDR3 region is CSARESGVNHYEQFF. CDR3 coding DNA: TGCAGTGCTAGAGAGTCGGGGGTGAATCACTATGAGCAGTTCTTC.

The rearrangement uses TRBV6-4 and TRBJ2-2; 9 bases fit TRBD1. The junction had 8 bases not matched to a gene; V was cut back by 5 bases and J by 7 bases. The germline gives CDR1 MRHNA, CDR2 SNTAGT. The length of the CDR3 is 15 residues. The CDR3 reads CASSRDRAIGGELFF. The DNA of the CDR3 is TGTGCCAGCAGTCGGGACAGGGCGATCGGCGGGGAGCTGTTTTTT.

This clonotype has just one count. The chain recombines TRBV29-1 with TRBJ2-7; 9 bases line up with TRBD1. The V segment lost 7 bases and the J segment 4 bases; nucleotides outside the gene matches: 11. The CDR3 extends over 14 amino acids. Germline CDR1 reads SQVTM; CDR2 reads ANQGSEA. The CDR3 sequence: CSAVSWTGVYEQYF. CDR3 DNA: TGCAGCGCCGTATCGTGGACAGGGGTATACGAGCAGTACTTC.

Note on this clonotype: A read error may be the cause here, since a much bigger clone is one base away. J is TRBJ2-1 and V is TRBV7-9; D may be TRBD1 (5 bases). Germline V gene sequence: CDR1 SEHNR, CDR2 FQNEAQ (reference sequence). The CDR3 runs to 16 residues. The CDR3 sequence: CASSLRPPRGGNEKFF. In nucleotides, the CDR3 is TGTGCCAGCAGCTTACGGCCCCCTAGGGGTGGGAATGAGAAGTTCTTC.

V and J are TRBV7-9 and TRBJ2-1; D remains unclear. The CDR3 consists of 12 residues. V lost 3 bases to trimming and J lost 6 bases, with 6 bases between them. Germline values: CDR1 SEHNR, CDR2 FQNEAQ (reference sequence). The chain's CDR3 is CASSFFTNEQFF. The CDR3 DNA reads TGTGCCAGCAGCTTTTTTACCAATGAGCAGTTCTTC.

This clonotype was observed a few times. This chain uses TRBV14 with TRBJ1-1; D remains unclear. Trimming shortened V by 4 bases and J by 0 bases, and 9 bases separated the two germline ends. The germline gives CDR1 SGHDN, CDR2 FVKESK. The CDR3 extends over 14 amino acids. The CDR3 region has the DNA TGTGCCAGCAGCCTGAAAACTCTGAACACTGAAGCTTTCTTT. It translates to CASSLKTLNTEAFF. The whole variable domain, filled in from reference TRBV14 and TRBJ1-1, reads EAGVTQFPSHSVIEKGQTVTLRCDPISGHDNLYWYRRVMGKEIKFLLHFVKESKQDESGMPNNRFLAERTGGTYSTLKVQPAELEDSGVYFCASSLKTLNTEAFFGQGTRLTVV.

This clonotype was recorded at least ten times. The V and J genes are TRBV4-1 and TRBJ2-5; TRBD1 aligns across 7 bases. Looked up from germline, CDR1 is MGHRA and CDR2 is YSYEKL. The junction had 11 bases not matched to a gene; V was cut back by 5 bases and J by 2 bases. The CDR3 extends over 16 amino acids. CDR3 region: CASSSIGTDPQETQYF. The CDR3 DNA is TGCGCCAGCAGCAGTATTGGGACAGACCCTCAAGAGACCCAGTACTTC.

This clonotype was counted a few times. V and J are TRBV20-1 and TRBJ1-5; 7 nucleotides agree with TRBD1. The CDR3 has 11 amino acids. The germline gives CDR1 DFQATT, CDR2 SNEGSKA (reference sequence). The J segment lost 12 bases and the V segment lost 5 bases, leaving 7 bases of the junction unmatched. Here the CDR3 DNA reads TGCAGTGCTCAAAAGGGGGCCTACCAGCATTTT. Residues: CSAQKGAYQHF.

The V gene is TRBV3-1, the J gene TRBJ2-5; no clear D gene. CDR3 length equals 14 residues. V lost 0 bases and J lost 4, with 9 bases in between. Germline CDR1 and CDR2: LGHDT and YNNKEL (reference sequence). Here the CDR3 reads CASSQEGDLETQYF. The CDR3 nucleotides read TGTGCCAGCAGCCAAGAAGGAGACTTAGAGACCCAGTACTTC.

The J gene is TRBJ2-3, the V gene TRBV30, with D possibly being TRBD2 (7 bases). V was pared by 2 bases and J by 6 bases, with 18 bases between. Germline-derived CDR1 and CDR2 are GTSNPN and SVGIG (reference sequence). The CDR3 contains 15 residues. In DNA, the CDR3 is TGTGCCTGGAGTAGGGGGGGGACTTTCGGGGATACGCAGTATTTT. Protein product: CAWSRGGTFGDTQYF. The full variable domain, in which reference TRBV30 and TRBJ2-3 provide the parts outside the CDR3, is SQTIHQWPATLVQPVGSPLSLECTVEGTSNPNLYWYRQAAGRGLQLLFYSVGIGQISSEVPQNLSASRPQDRQFILSSKKLLLSDSGFYLCAWSRGGTFGDTQYFGPGTRLTVL.

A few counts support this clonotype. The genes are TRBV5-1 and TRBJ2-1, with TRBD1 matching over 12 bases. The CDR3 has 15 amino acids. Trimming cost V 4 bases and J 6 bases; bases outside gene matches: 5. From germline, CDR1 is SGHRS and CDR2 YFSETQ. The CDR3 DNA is TGCGCCAGCAGCCACCGGGACAGGGGGCTCAATGAGCAGTTCTTC. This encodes CASSHRDRGLNEQFF.

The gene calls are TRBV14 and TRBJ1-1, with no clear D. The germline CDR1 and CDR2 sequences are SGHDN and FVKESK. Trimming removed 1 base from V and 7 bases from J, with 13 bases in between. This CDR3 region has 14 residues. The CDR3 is CASSQVRSRIEAFF. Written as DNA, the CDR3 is TGTGCCAGCAGCCAAGTCAGGTCTAGGATTGAAGCTTTCTTT.

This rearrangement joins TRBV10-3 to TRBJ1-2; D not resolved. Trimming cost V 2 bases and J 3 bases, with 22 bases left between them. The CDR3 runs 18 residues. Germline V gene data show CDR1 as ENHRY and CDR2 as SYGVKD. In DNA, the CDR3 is TGTGCCATCAGTGAGACCTGGACGTCGCCGGACGGGGACTATGGCTACACCTTC. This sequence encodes CAISETWTSPDGDYGYTF.

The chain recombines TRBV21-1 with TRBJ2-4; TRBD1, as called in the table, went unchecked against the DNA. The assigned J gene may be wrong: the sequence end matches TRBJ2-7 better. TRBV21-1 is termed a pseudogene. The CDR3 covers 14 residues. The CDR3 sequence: CASSKAGGAYEQYF. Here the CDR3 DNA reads TGTGCCAGCAGCAAAGCAGGGGGGGCCTACGAGCAGTACTTC.

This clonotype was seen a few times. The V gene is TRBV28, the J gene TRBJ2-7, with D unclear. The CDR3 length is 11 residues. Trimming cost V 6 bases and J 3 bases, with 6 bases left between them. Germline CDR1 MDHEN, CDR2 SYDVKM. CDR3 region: CASRNYYEQYF. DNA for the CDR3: TGTGCCAGCAGGAATTACTACGAGCAGTACTTC. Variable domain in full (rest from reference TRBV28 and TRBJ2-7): DVKVTQSSRYLVKRTGEKVFLECVQDMDHENMFWYRQDPGLGLRLIYFSYDVKMKEKGDIPEGYSVSREKKERFSLILESASTNQTSMYLCASRNYYEQYFGPGTRLTVT.

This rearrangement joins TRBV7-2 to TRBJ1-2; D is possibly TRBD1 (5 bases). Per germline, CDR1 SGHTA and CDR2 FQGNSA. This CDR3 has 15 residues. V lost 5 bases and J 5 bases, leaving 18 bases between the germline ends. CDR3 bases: TGTGCCAGCAGCCTTGTTTCCGGGACGGAGTATGGCTACACCTTC. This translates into CASSLVSGTEYGYTF.

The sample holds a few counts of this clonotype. The CDR3 loop reads CSARPTGDKGYGYTF. The CDR3, as DNA: TGCAGTGCTAGACCAACAGGGGACAAGGGGTATGGCTACACCTTC. This chain connects TRBV20-1 to TRBJ1-2; 7 positions agree with TRBD1. The V and J ends lost 2 bases and 5 bases, in that order; junction bases with no gene match: 11. Per germline, CDR1 DFQATT and CDR2 SNEGSKA (reference sequence). This CDR3 is built from 15 residues.